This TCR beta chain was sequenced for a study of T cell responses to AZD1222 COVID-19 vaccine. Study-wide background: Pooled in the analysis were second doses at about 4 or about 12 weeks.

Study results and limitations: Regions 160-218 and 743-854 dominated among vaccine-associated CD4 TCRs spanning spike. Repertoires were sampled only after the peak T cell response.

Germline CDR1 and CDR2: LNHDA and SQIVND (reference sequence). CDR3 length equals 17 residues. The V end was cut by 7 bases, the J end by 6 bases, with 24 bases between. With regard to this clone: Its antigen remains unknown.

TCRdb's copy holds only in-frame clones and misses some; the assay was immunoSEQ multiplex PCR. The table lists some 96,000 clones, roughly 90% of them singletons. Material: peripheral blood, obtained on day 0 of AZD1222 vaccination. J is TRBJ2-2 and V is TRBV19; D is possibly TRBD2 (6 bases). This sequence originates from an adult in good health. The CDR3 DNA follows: TGTGCCAGTACCCCTCTTGCGCGGGGCGTATTGGCCGGGGAGCTGTTTTTT. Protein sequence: CASTPLARGVLAGELFF.